Presented here are 12 T cell receptor beta chains from one specimen sequenced in a study of blood T cell repertoires in COVID-19. Only in-frame clones appear in the TCRdb table, and some are missing; sequencing was by immunoSEQ multiplex PCR. The table includes roughly 150,000 clones, approximately 82% detected once. Sequences were obtained from PBMCs or T cells enriched from blood (not recorded which). The origin of the receptors is a man in his 60s who had recovered from COVID-19.

This clone showed up just a few times. The chain combines TRBV29-1 with TRBJ1-4; 9 bases map to TRBD1. With V trimmed by 7 bases and J by 7 bases, 7 bases remained unmatched. CDR1 is SQVTM, CDR2 ANQGSEA, per germline. The CDR3 is made up of 13 amino acids. CDR3 sequence: CSASDRGGEKLFF. The CDR3 DNA is TGCAGCGCCTCGGACAGGGGAGGTGAAAAACTGTTTTTT.

The chain employs TRBV5-1 and TRBJ2-6; unclear D gene. CDR1 SGHRS and CDR2 YFSETQ come from the germline V gene. The CDR3 runs to 17 residues. V lost 0 bases and J 0 bases, leaving 10 bases between the germline ends. The CDR3 DNA is TGCGCCAGCAGCTTGGGGGTTGGGCTCTCTGGGGCCAACGTCCTGACTTTC. It encodes CASSLGVGLSGANVLTF.

Comments on this clone: A clone one base away is much larger, so this may be a read error. The V and J genes are TRBV2 and TRBJ2-7; the match to TRBD1 covers 9 bases. CDR3 length equals 14 residues. The germline V gene has CDR1 SNHLY and CDR2 FYNNEI. Trimming removed 6 bases from V and 1 base from J; junction bases left unmatched: 4. CDR3 coding DNA: TGTGCCAGCAGGAGGGACAGGGCTTCCTACGAGCAGTACTTC. Its protein product is CASRRDRASYEQYF. The full variable domain, its missing parts supplied by reference TRBV2 and TRBJ2-7, is EPEVTQTPSHQVTQMGQEVILRCVPISNHLYFYWYRQILGQKVEFLVSFYNNEISEKSEIFDDQFSVERPDGSNFTLKIRSTKLEDSAMYFCASRRDRASYEQYFGPGTRLTVT.

CDR3 sequence reads: CSVDQSSGRGPGNTIYF. Here the CDR3 DNA reads TGCAGCGTTGACCAATCCTCTGGTAGGGGGCCCGGAAACACCATATATTTT. This chain uses TRBV29-1 with TRBJ1-3; 7 positions match TRBD1. Looked up from germline, CDR1 is SQVTM and CDR2 is ANQGSEA. CDR3 length: 17 residues. The junction had 15 bases not matched to a gene; V was cut back by 3 bases and J by 4 bases.

V usage is TRBV2 and J usage is TRBJ2-2, with D possibly being TRBD2 (6 bases). The V gene's germline CDR1 is SNHLY and CDR2 FYNNEI. This CDR3 is 13 amino acids long. With 6 bases removed from V and 3 bases from J, the gap between germline ends came to 8 bases. The CDR3 DNA reads as TGTGCCAGCAGCGGGACTCACACCGGGGAGCTGTTTTTT. Amino acid sequence: CASSGTHTGELFF.

This sequence joins TRBV7-2 and TRBJ2-7; D may be TRBD2 (6 bases). In germline, CDR1 is SGHTA, CDR2 FQGNSA. Between the trimmed V and J ends, which lost 2 bases and 5 bases, there was a span of 10 bases. The CDR3 is made up of 13 amino acids. In nucleotides, the CDR3 is TGTGCCAGCAGCTTACGGGGGTTCGACGAGCAGTACTTC. Its protein product is CASSLRGFDEQYF.

V and J are TRBV9 and TRBJ1-1, with 7 bases fitting TRBD1. This CDR3 region has 24 residues. Germline loops: CDR1 SGDLS, CDR2 YYNGEE. V lost 1 base, J lost 0 bases, and 30 bases stayed unmatched. This CDR3 is CASSVTLVNRGRTPLPLMNTEAFF. The DNA for the CDR3 is TGTGCCAGCAGCGTAACCCTCGTTAACAGGGGCCGCACCCCACTCCCTCTCATGAACACTGAAGCTTTCTTT.

V gene TRBV7-9 combines with J gene TRBJ2-7; D gene uncertain. Trimming stripped 0 bases from V and 1 base from J, with 10 bases between. This CDR3 is 15 amino acids long. Germline CDR1 SEHNR, CDR2 FQNEAQ (reference sequence). CDR3: CASSLASLLSYEQYF. CDR3 bases: TGTGCCAGCAGCTTAGCGAGCTTATTGTCCTACGAGCAGTACTTC.

The rearrangement links TRBV7-6 to TRBJ2-7, with 9 bases fitting TRBD1. V lost 1 base and J lost 3; bases outside the gene matches: 1. The CDR3 has 14 amino acids. In germline, CDR1 is SGHVS, CDR2 FNYEAQ. The CDR3 here is CASSLGDRDYEQYF. As DNA, the CDR3 is TGTGCCAGCAGCTTAGGGGACAGGGACTACGAGCAGTACTTC.

The J gene is TRBJ1-1, the V gene TRBV9; unclear D gene. The CDR3 consists of 16 residues. Germline CDR1 SGDLS, CDR2 YYNGEE. V was shortened by 2 bases and J by 4 bases, with 18 bases between the two germline ends. The CDR3 sequence: CASSVGGQGRSTEAFF. For the CDR3, the DNA is TGTGCCAGCAGCGTGGGCGGGCAAGGGAGGTCCACTGAAGCTTTCTTT.

V and J are TRBV5-4 and TRBJ2-5; 8 bases align to TRBD1. CDR1 and CDR2 (germline): SGHNT, YYREEE (reference sequence). V lost 0 bases and J lost 5; bases outside the gene matches: 12. This CDR3 spans 17 amino acids. CDR3 loop: CASSLGMRQGSWETQYF. CDR3 sequence (DNA): TGTGCCAGCAGCTTGGGGATGAGACAGGGGAGTTGGGAGACCCAGTACTTC.

The chain links TRBV19 to TRBJ2-2, with D unclear. Germline loops: CDR1 LNHDA, CDR2 SQIVND (reference sequence). V dropped 1 base and J dropped 6 bases, with 6 bases sitting between them. This CDR3 has 13 residues. The CDR3 region is CASSIVAAGELFF. CDR3 bases: TGTGCCAGTAGTATAGTGGCGGCCGGGGAGCTGTTTTTT.